Listed below are T cell receptor beta chains from one sample, sequenced in a study of blood T cell repertoires in COVID-19. Generated by immunoSEQ multiplex PCR, the TCRdb table keeps only in-frame clones and is missing some. This sample has hundreds of thousands of clones; about four fifths occur once, and the top ten carry under 3%. Sequenced material: peripheral blood. Receptors were obtained from a woman between 40 and 55 years old with active or convalescent COVID-19. Each CDR3 is given with its conserved first and last residue. Fields, in order: D gene, J gene, clone size, V gene, CDR3 DNA, CDR3 protein. The D gene is left open where the match is weak. Rows give clone size only sometimes, using once, few, many, or a class for an expanded clone.

TRBD2,TRBJ2-1,many,TRBV10-3,TGTGCCATCAGTCTCTACGGGCTAGCGGGAGGAGTGGGCTACAATGAGCAGTTCTTC,CAISLYGLAGGVGYNEQFF
TRBD2,TRBJ2-1,few,TRBV6-2/TRBV6-3,TGTGCCAGCAGTACGACTAGCGGGGGGATGGGTGAGCAGTTCTTC,CASSTTSGGMGEQFF
-,TRBJ1-5,few,TRBV11-3,TGTGCCAGCAGCCAGGCCATGGATCAGCCCCAGCATTTT,CASSQAMDQPQHF
-,TRBJ1-1,-,TRBV23-1,TGCGCCAGCAGTCAATCGTCAGGGGTCAACACTGAAGCTTTCTTT,CASSQSSGVNTEAFF
TRBD1,TRBJ1-3,-,TRBV7-8,TGTGCCAGCCGGGGACAGAGCTCTGGAAACACCATATATTTT,CASRGQSSGNTIYF
TRBD2,TRBJ2-7,few,TRBV2,TGTGCCAGCAGTATTGGTAGCGGGAGAATGTACGAGCAGTACTTC,CASSIGSGRMYEQYF
TRBD1,TRBJ1-2,-,TRBV29-1,TGCAGCGTTGGGGAGACAGGGAACTATGGCTACACCTTC,CSVGETGNYGYTF
TRBD1,TRBJ1-1,-,TRBV6-5,TGTGCCAGCCCAAGAGGACAGGTGAACACTGAAGCTTTCTTT,CASPRGQVNTEAFF
TRBD2,TRBJ2-7,-,TRBV3-1/TRBV3-2,TGTGCCAGCAGCCAAGGACTAGCGGAGATCTACGAGCAGTACTTC,CASSQGLAEIYEQYF
-,TRBJ2-5,-,TRBV6-1,TGTGCCAGCAGTGAATTGGACAGCGCTCGCCTACTTCAAGAGACCCAGTACTTC,CASSELDSARLLQETQYF
-,TRBJ1-2,once,TRBV19,TGTGCCAGTAGTCCCACAGCTGGGGGCCACTATGGCTACACCTTC,CASSPTAGGHYGYTF
-,TRBJ1-4,-,TRBV11-3,TGTGCCAGCACCAATAGTCTTCCAACTAATGAAAAACTGTTTTTT,CASTNSLPTNEKLFF
TRBD1,TRBJ2-7,-,TRBV13,TGTGCCAGCAGCCGAGGGACAGGGGGGTCCTACGAGCAGTACTTC,CASSRGTGGSYEQYF
TRBD1,TRBJ1-6,-,TRBV11-2,TGTGCCAGCAGCTTGGACAGGGGGCGATATTCACCCCTCCACTTT,CASSLDRGRYSPLHF
-,TRBJ1-5,-,TRBV27,TGTGCCAGCAGTTTATCGAACAGACGAAATCAGCCCCAGCATTTT,CASSLSNRRNQPQHF
TRBD1,TRBJ1-1,-,TRBV15,TGTGCCACCAGCAGAGCGCCGGACAGGGAAGCTTTCTTT,CATSRAPDREAFF
TRBD1,TRBJ2-3,-,TRBV10-3,TGTGCCATCACTGCGACAGGGGTGTACACAGATACGCAGTATTTT,CAITATGVYTDTQYF
-,TRBJ2-3,once,TRBV5-4,TGTGCCAGCAGCAAAGGACTAATCACAGATACGCAGTATTTT,CASSKGLITDTQYF
-,TRBJ2-7,-,TRBV30,TGTGCCTGGAGTCCTTCTCCCTACGAGCAGTACTTC,CAWSPSPYEQYF
TRBD1,TRBJ2-7,-,TRBV9,TGTGCCAGCAGCGGGACAGGGCCCCTGGTCGAGCAGTACTTC,CASSGTGPLVEQYF
TRBD1,TRBJ1-2,-,TRBV7-2,TGTGCCAGCAGCTTAGCCTCCGGGACAGGGCGATATGGCTACACCTTC,CASSLASGTGRYGYTF
TRBD2,TRBJ2-1,-,TRBV11-3,TGTGCCAGCAGGCCTCTAGCGGGGGACAATGAGCAGTTCTTC,CASRPLAGDNEQFF